This record concerns one T cell receptor beta chain sequence. The data belong to a study of blood T cell repertoires in COVID-19. Trimming stripped 5 bases from V and 9 bases from J, with 14 bases between. This CDR3 comprises 13 residues. Germline values: CDR1 SGHNT, CDR2 YENEEA. Assignment of participants to cohorts was predicated upon participant-reported clinical history. Per the original methods: Counts of nucleated cells, estimated from reference gene primer amplification, were obtained. The table came from immunoSEQ multiplex PCR; TCRdb's copy has only in-frame clones and leaves some out. V and J calls plus clone size are reproduced from that table; the DNA served to infer D and trimming. Among 200,000 to 250,000 clones listed, 65% to 85% were seen once.

The chain couples TRBV11-3 to TRBJ2-1; D unresolved. What was sequenced was PBMCs or T cells enriched from blood (not recorded which). This clonotype originated in a woman aged 60 to 75 who had recovered from COVID-19. The chain's CDR3 is CASSRALTGEQFF. The DNA of the CDR3 is TGTGCCAGCAGCAGAGCGCTTACCGGTGAGCAGTTCTTC.